This TCR beta chain is drawn from a study of OX40 agonist ivuxolimab in advanced cancers. Turning to the study itself: Partial responses, seen in three patients, involved one hepatocellular carcinoma and two cutaneous melanomas.

Details on this clone: Its antigen remains unidentified.

Libraries were prepared by immunoSEQ multiplex PCR; TCRdb keeps only in-frame clonotypes and omits some of them. The sample consists of some 74,000 clones, 90% of them appearing once. Germline V gives CDR1 LGHNA, CDR2 YNFKEQ. The CDR3 is 13 residues long. Trimming removed 9 bases at V and 2 bases at J, with 10 bases between. Study results and limitations: Blood T cells, both CD4+ and CD8+, expanded clonally by week 6 at 0.1 to 3.0 mg/kg.

The clonotype originates from an adult with an advanced solid tumor such as melanoma, head and neck, liver or kidney cancer. The chain couples TRBV4-2 to TRBJ1-4; the D is unclear. This specimen consisted of CD4+ or CD8+ T cells sorted from blood, obtained in a trial of the OX40 agonist ivuxolimab. The CDR3 spells CASTLSTNEKLFF. The CDR3, as DNA: TGTGCCAGTACCCTTTCTACTAATGAAAAACTGTTTTTT.